The 26 T cell receptor beta chains below all came from one sample that was sequenced in a study of blood T cell repertoires in COVID-19. Data came from immunoSEQ multiplex PCR; TCRdb stores just in-frame clones and leaves some out. The sample records fewer than 200,000 clones, about 90% being singletons. The sample consisted of peripheral blood. The receptors were sampled from a man aged 55-75 years with active or convalescent COVID-19.

The chain combines TRBV18 with TRBJ2-3; no firm D call. V gave up 0 bases and J gave up 0 bases, with 7 bases separating them. The length of the CDR3 is 15 residues. Per the germline V gene, CDR1 is KGHSH and CDR2 is LQKENI. CDR3 coding DNA: TGTGCCAGCTCACCACCGAGAACTAGCACAGATACGCAGTATTTT. This codes for CASSPPRTSTDTQYF.

The table lists this clone with a few counts. The V gene is TRBV5-4, the J gene TRBJ2-7; TRBD2 agrees at 8 bases. The CDR3 covers 13 residues. CDR1 SGHNT and CDR2 YYREEE come from the germline V gene (reference sequence). J lost 5 bases, V lost 3 bases, and 4 bases had no gene match. CDR3 protein: CASSSSGGHEQYF. The CDR3 nucleotides are TGTGCCAGCAGCTCCAGCGGGGGCCACGAGCAGTACTTC.

This chain uses TRBV9 with TRBJ2-1; 8 bases are a match to TRBD2. This CDR3 spans 17 amino acids. Per germline, CDR1 SGDLS and CDR2 YYNGEE. Germline trimming cut 0 bases from V and 15 bases from J; bases unmatched to any gene: 20. The DNA for the CDR3 is TGTGCCAGCAGCGTAGTCTCAGGCGGGGGGTCTTCGACTTTTTTGTTCTTC. This sequence encodes CASSVVSGGGSSTFLFF.

This sequence joins TRBV27 and TRBJ1-6; D unresolved. V lost 5 bases, J lost 14 bases, and 22 bases lay in between. Germline CDR1 and CDR2: MNHEY and SMNVEV (reference sequence). This CDR3 contains 15 residues. The CDR3 sequence is CASSPGSRGSLTLHF. The CDR3 DNA is TGTGCCAGCAGTCCCGGGAGCCGCGGCTCTCTAACCCTCCACTTT.

This clone was seen once. This chain joins TRBV19 and TRBJ1-5; 9 bases map to TRBD1. The germline V gene encodes CDR1 LNHDA and CDR2 SQIVND (reference sequence). The V and J ends lost 6 bases and 2 bases, in that order; junction bases with no gene match: 8. This CDR3 has 16 amino acids. CDR3 protein: CASSLYRGRGNQPQHF. Written as DNA, the CDR3 is TGTGCCAGTAGCCTTTACAGGGGGCGAGGCAATCAGCCCCAGCATTTT.

This chain connects TRBV9 to TRBJ2-1; TRBD1 is a possible D gene (5 bases). The CDR3 length is 14 residues. Germline-derived CDR1 and CDR2 are SGDLS and YYNGEE. Trimming removed 3 bases at V and 5 bases at J, with 12 bases between. This chain's CDR3 is CASSGGHTNNEQFF. As DNA, the CDR3 is TGTGCCAGCAGCGGGGGCCACACTAACAATGAGCAGTTCTTC.

The chain has TRBV27 and TRBJ2-2, with 7 bases aligning to TRBD2. CDR3 length equals 14 residues. Germline loops: CDR1 MNHEY, CDR2 SMNVEV (reference sequence). The J segment lost 5 bases and the V segment lost 8 bases, leaving 8 bases of the junction unmatched. The CDR3 is CASVRLGGTGELFF. CDR3 DNA: TGTGCCAGCGTACGACTGGGGGGGACCGGGGAGCTGTTTTTT.

V usage is TRBV11-2 and J usage is TRBJ1-2; TRBD1 is a possible D gene (6 bases). This CDR3 spans 15 amino acids. Germline values: CDR1 SGHAT, CDR2 FQNNGV. Trimming took 5 bases from V and 0 from J, leaving 13 bases between them. The CDR3 bases are TGTGCCAGCAGCCCCTGGACAGAGTCTAACTATGGCTACACCTTC. It codes for CASSPWTESNYGYTF.

The V and J genes are TRBV4-1 and TRBJ1-1; a weak D match, TRBD1 (5 bases). Deletions cut 1 base from V and 0 bases from J, with 12 bases between. This CDR3 is 16 amino acids long. Germline-derived CDR1 and CDR2 are MGHRA and YSYEKL. The CDR3 reads CASSQAQGGMNTEAFF. The CDR3, as DNA: TGCGCCAGCAGCCAAGCCCAGGGAGGGATGAACACTGAAGCTTTCTTT.

In its sample, this clone was seen a few times. The chain is built from TRBV5-4 and TRBJ1-3; weak D call: TRBD1 (5 bases). Germline V gene lookup returns CDR1 SGHNT and CDR2 YYREEE (reference sequence). The V gene lost 0 bases and the J gene lost 2 bases, with 9 bases spanning the gap. The CDR3 spans 15 residues. The DNA for the CDR3 is TGTGCCAGCAGCTTGGACCCGACAGCTGGAAACACCATATATTTT. This codes for CASSLDPTAGNTIYF.

The chain joins TRBV6-1 to TRBJ1-5, with a weak D call TRBD1 (6 bases). Germline V gene lookup returns CDR1 MNHNS and CDR2 SASEGT. The V end lost 2 bases, the J end lost 6 bases, and 11 bases lay between the germline ends. The CDR3 consists of 14 residues. This CDR3 is CASSERTGSQPQHF. The CDR3 coding sequence is TGTGCCAGCAGTGAACGAACAGGGAGTCAGCCCCAGCATTTT.

The chain uses TRBV5-1 and TRBJ2-3; 11 bases line up with TRBD2. The V gene's germline CDR1 is SGHRS and CDR2 YFSETQ. J was trimmed by 4 bases and V by 4 bases; bases with no gene match: 8. The CDR3 spans 16 residues. The CDR3 loop is CASSPSSGGGADTQYF. The CDR3, as DNA: TGCGCCAGCAGCCCTAGTAGCGGGGGGGGTGCAGATACGCAGTATTTT.

The chain uses TRBV19 and TRBJ1-2; D gene uncertain. The V end was cut by 3 bases, the J end by 5 bases, with 13 bases between. The V gene's germline CDR1 is LNHDA and CDR2 SQIVND (reference sequence). The CDR3 is 14 amino acids. CDR3 coding DNA: TGTGCCAGTAGTATGTCTCGGAGGGCTTATGGCTACACCTTC. Its translation: CASSMSRRAYGYTF.

The rearrangement joins TRBV10-3 to TRBJ1-2; TRBD1 matches at 12 bases. The germline gives CDR1 ENHRY, CDR2 SYGVKD. Trimming cost V 5 bases and J 8 bases; bases outside gene matches: 6. The CDR3 consists of 14 residues. CDR3 amino acids: CAISPGQGAKGYTF. Here the CDR3 DNA reads TGTGCCATCAGTCCGGGACAGGGGGCTAAAGGCTACACCTTC.

The sample holds a few counts of this clone. The gene calls are TRBV5-1 and TRBJ2-7, with D possibly being TRBD2 (5 bases). Trimming pared 2 bases from V and 2 bases from J, leaving 14 bases between. In germline, CDR1 is SGHRS, CDR2 YFSETQ. The CDR3 has 15 amino acids. The DNA of the CDR3 is TGCGCCAGCAGCTTCGGCGCGGGCAAGACCTACGAGCAGTACTTC. Its translation: CASSFGAGKTYEQYF.

V is TRBV6-1 and J is TRBJ2-7; D might be TRBD1 (6 bases). The V and J ends lost 3 bases and 4 bases respectively, with 19 bases between them. CDR1 and CDR2 (germline): MNHNS, SASEGT. CDR3 length: 16 amino acids. CDR3 in amino acids: CASSDSVAGQGYEQYF. CDR3 coding DNA: TGTGCCAGCAGTGATTCCGTAGCAGGGCAGGGGTACGAGCAGTACTTC.

CDR3 amino acids: CASSLQGNYGYTF. In DNA form, the CDR3 reads TGTGCCAGCAGCCTACAGGGGAACTATGGCTACACCTTC. The chain recombines TRBV6-5 with TRBJ1-2; 7 nucleotides agree with TRBD1. Germline CDR1 and CDR2: MNHEY and SVGAGI. The CDR3 has 13 residues. Unmatched junction bases numbered 3, after V lost 6 bases and J lost 2 bases.

The J gene is TRBJ2-7, the V gene TRBV6-5; 7 bases are a match to TRBD1. The germline V gene encodes CDR1 MNHEY and CDR2 SVGAGI. The trim removed 5 bases at V and 0 bases at J, leaving 4 bases unmatched. The CDR3 covers 14 residues. Here the CDR3 DNA reads TGTGCCAGCAGTCGGACAGGTTCCTCCTACGAGCAGTACTTC. Protein: CASSRTGSSYEQYF.

The chain joins TRBV7-9 to TRBJ2-5; no definite D call. The V end was cut by 5 bases, the J end by 4 bases, with 5 bases between. Germline V gives CDR1 SEHNR, CDR2 FQNEAQ (reference sequence). This CDR3 is 11 amino acids long. CDR3 bases: TGTGCCAGCAGCCGGTCAGAGACCCAGTACTTC. Translating it yields CASSRSETQYF.

The genes are TRBV6-5 and TRBJ2-7, with 7 bases matching TRBD2. Per the germline V gene, CDR1 is MNHEY and CDR2 is SVGAGI. CDR3 size: 14 residues. With V trimmed by 0 bases and J by 3 bases, 2 bases remained unmatched. The CDR3 region is CASSYSGGDYEQYF. In DNA form, the CDR3 reads TGTGCCAGCAGTTACTCGGGGGGGGACTACGAGCAGTACTTC.

This clone was observed a few times. The V and J genes are TRBV24-1 and TRBJ2-3; TRBD1 matches 7 bases. Losses at the gene ends were 3 bases for V and 4 bases for J; bases not matched to a gene: 3. The length of the CDR3 is 14 residues. Germline V gene sequence: CDR1 KGHDR, CDR2 SFDVKD. Here the CDR3 reads CATSDTGTADTQYF. CDR3 in DNA: TGTGCCACCAGTGATACTGGGACAGCAGATACGCAGTATTTT.

V and J are TRBV2 and TRBJ1-1; 8 bases match TRBD1. The CDR3 is 18 amino acids. The germline V gene encodes CDR1 SNHLY and CDR2 FYNNEI. With 1 base clipped from V and 1 base from J, the junction kept 11 bases outside the gene matches. The CDR3 here is CASSEGTGSFSENTEAFF. The DNA for the CDR3 is TGTGCCAGCAGTGAAGGGACAGGGAGTTTTTCTGAGAACACTGAAGCTTTCTTT.

J is TRBJ2-3 and V is TRBV6-5; 9 bases are a match to TRBD1. CDR3 length equals 14 residues. Germline V gives CDR1 MNHEY, CDR2 SVGAGI. The J segment lost 1 base and the V segment lost 5 bases, leaving 1 base of the junction unmatched. CDR3 in DNA: TGTGCCAGCAGTCGGACAGGGGGCACAGATACGCAGTATTTT. As protein: CASSRTGGTDTQYF.

The chain recombines TRBV10-3 with TRBJ2-7; D is unresolved. V was clipped by 6 bases and J by 1 base, with 7 bases between them. The germline gives CDR1 ENHRY, CDR2 SYGVKD. The CDR3 covers 12 residues. The chain's CDR3 is CAIRPSSYEQYF. CDR3 DNA: TGTGCCATCAGACCGAGTTCCTACGAGCAGTACTTC.

V is TRBV5-6 and J is TRBJ2-3; D is possibly TRBD2 (5 bases). Trimming took 5 bases from V and 2 from J, leaving 9 bases between them. The CDR3 length is 13 residues. Germline lookup yields CDR1 SGHDT and CDR2 YYEEEE. DNA for the CDR3: TGTGCCAGCAGGAGGGTTGTCACAGATACGCAGTATTTT. This sequence encodes CASRRVVTDTQYF. The full variable domain, its missing parts supplied by reference TRBV5-6 and TRBJ2-3, is DAGVTQSPTHLIKTRGQQVTLRCSPKSGHDTVSWYQQALGQGPQFIFQYYEEEERQRGNFPDRFSGHQFPNYSSELNVNALLLGDSALYLCASRRVVTDTQYFGPGTRLTVL.

This clone came up a few times. The chain has TRBV2 and TRBJ1-5, with D unresolved. V was pared by 8 bases and J by 4 bases, with 9 bases between. The CDR3 is made up of 12 amino acids. Germline V gene data show CDR1 as SNHLY and CDR2 as FYNNEI. The CDR3 sequence: CASCTGNQPQHF. CDR3 sequence (DNA): TGTGCCAGCTGTACCGGTAATCAGCCCCAGCATTTT.